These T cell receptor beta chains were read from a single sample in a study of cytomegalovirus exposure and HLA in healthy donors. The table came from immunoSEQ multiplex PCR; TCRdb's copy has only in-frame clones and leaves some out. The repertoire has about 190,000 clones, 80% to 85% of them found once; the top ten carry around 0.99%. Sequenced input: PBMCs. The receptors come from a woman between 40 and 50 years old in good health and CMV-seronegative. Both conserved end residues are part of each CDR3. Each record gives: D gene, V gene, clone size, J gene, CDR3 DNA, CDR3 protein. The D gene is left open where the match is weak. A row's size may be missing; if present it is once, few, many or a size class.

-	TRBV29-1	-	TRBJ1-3	TGCAGCGTTGAAGACCCTTCTGGAAACACCATATATTTT	CSVEDPSGNTIYF
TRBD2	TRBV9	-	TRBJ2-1	TGTGCCAGCAGCCTTACGACTAGCGGGGAAGATGAGCAGTTCTTC	CASSLTTSGEDEQFF
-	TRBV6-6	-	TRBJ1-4	TGTGCCAGCAGCGGACAAAGTGAAAAACTGTTTTTT	CASSGQSEKLFF
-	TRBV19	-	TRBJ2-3	TGTGCCAGTAGTAACCCAGGGAGCACAGATACGCAGTATTTT	CASSNPGSTDTQYF
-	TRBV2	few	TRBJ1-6	TGTGCCAGCACATCGACAGTCAATTCACCCCTCCACTTT	CASTSTVNSPLHF
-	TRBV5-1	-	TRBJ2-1	TGCGCCAGCAGCTTCCAGGGGAACTCCTACAATGAGCAGTTCTTC	CASSFQGNSYNEQFF
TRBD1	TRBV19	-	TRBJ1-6	TGTGCCAGTAGCGGGACAGGGGGTGTCTCACCCCTCCACTTT	CASSGTGGVSPLHF
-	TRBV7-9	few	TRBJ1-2	TGTGCCAGCAGCTTATCAGGCGGGGTCTATGGCTACACCTTC	CASSLSGGVYGYTF
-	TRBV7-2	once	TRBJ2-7	TGTGCCAGCAGCTTGACAGGCAGCTCCTACGAGCAGTACTTC	CASSLTGSSYEQYF
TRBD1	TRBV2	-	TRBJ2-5	TGTGCCAGCTATAAAGACCAGGGGGCTGAGACCCAGTACTTC	CASYKDQGAETQYF
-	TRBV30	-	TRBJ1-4	TGTGCCTGGAGTGTAAGAGGCGGGAATGAAAAACTGTTTTTT	CAWSVRGGNEKLFF
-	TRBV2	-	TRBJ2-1	TGTGCCAGCAGGGCGGGTAGTTCCTACAATGAGCAGTTCTTC	CASRAGSSYNEQFF
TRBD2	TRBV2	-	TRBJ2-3	TGTGCCAGCAGGCGGGAGGGCCGGTCAGATACGCAGTATTTT	CASRREGRSDTQYF
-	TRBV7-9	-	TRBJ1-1	TGTGCCAGCGGAGCGGACCGGATGAACACTGAAGCTTTCTTT	CASGADRMNTEAFF
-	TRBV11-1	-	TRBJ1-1	TGTGCCAGCAGTAAAAGGGAGGGCCTTAGAGCTTTCTTT	CASSKREGLRAFF
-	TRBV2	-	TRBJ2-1	TGTGCCAGCAGTGAATCGGGAAGCTCCTACAATGAGCAGTTCTTC	CASSESGSSYNEQFF
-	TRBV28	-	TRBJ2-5	TGTGCCAGCAGACTACAAGAGACCCAGTACTTC	CASRLQETQYF
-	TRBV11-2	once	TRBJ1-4	TGTGCCAGCAGCCCCAAGCGGTCTGCAACTAATGAAAAGCTGTTTTTT	CASSPKRSATNEKLFF
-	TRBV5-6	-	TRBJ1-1	TGTGCCAGCAGCTCCTTAGGAGTCCTGAACACTGAAGCTTTCTTT	CASSSLGVLNTEAFF
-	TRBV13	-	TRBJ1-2	TGTGCCAGCAGCTCTACAGGGTATGGCTACACCTTC	CASSSTGYGYTF
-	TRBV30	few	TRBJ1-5	TGTGCCTGGAGTGTACGAGACAATCAGCCCCAGCATTTT	CAWSVRDNQPQHF
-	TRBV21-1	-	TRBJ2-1	TGTGCCAGCAGCCATGGGGACAGGGGGAAGAATGAGCAGTTCTTC	CASSHGDRGKNEQFF
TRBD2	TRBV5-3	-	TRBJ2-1	TGTGCCAGAAGCGTCCGGCCCCCTAGCGGCTCCTACAATGAGCAGTTCTTC	CARSVRPPSGSYNEQFF
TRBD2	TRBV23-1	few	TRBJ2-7	TGCGCCAGCAGGAAACTAGCGGGAGAAACCTACGAGCAGTACTTC	CASRKLAGETYEQYF
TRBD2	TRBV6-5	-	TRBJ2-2	TGTGCCAGCAGCAGTCGCGGGAGGGTGACCGGGGAGCTGTTTTTT	CASSSRGRVTGELFF
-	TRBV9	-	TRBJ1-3	TGTGCCAGCAGCGGTGGCGGGGGACACTATTTT	CASSGGGGHYF
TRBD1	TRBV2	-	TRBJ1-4	TGTGCCAGCTCCGCGGGGACAGGGAGTGAAAAACTGTTTTTT	CASSAGTGSEKLFF
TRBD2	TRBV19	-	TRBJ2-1	TGTGCCAGTAGTATCGTCCTAGCGGGTGGGGGGAATGAGCAGTTCTTC	CASSIVLAGGGNEQFF